What follows are 16 T cell receptor beta chains derived from one specimen sequenced in a study of blood T cells in healthy people across ages. A second PCR, run for roughly 6 to 11 cycles, used a sample-barcoded 5' primer plus a J-beta primer mix. TCRdb itself ran the 5' RACE reads through MiXCR, one entry per CDR3 protein. The data show over 600,000 distinct CDR3 sequences, more than 55% seen once. The specimen was blood. These receptors were collected from a man aged 40-49 years in good health.

The chain couples TRBV12-5 to TRBJ1-1, with D unclear. Per the germline V gene, CDR1 is LGHNT and CDR2 is FRNRAP. The CDR3 spans 17 residues. Trimming removed 0 bases at V and 0 bases at J, with 14 bases between. For the CDR3, the DNA is TGTGCTAGTGGTTTGGTACTTACCGGGTCAATGAACACTGAAGCTTTCTTT. Translation: CASGLVLTGSMNTEAFF.

The V call is TRBV5-5, the J call TRBJ2-7; D ambiguous. V shed 1 base and J shed 3 bases, with 8 bases lying between them. The CDR3 is made up of 13 amino acids. CDR1 and CDR2 (germline): SGHKS, YYEKEE (reference sequence). CDR3 coding DNA: TGTGCCAGCAGCTTGCTATACCGCTACGAGCAGTACTTC. Translation: CASSLLYRYEQYF.

The chain couples TRBV12-3 or TRBV12-4 to TRBJ2-1; D is possibly TRBD2 (6 bases). CDR3 size: 17 residues. Between the trimmed V and J ends, which lost 3 bases and 0 bases, there was a span of 15 bases. The CDR3 DNA sequence: TGTGCCAGCAGTTTTGCCCCCCTAGCGACCTCCTACAATGAGCAGTTCTTC. Protein product: CASSFAPLATSYNEQFF.

This chain joins TRBV5-1 and TRBJ2-3; D may be TRBD1 (6 bases). This CDR3 has 13 residues. Trimming removed 9 bases from V and 5 bases from J, with 16 bases in between. Germline lookup yields CDR1 SGHRS and CDR2 YFSETQ. CDR3 sequence reads: CATQQGSEDTQYF. CDR3 sequence (DNA): TGCGCCACCCAACAGGGCTCGGAAGATACGCAGTATTTT. The full variable domain, in which reference TRBV5-1 and TRBJ2-3 provide the parts outside the CDR3, is KAGVTQTPRYLIKTRGQQVTLSCSPISGHRSVSWYQQTPGQGLQFLFEYFSETQRNKGNFPGRFSGRQFSNSRSEMNVSTLELGDSALYLCATQQGSEDTQYFGPGTRLTVL.

This clonotype was observed a handful of times. The chain joins TRBV24-1 to TRBJ2-5, with 7 bases fitting TRBD1. Looked up from germline, CDR1 is KGHDR and CDR2 is SFDVKD. Germline trimming cut 2 bases from V and 2 bases from J; bases unmatched to any gene: 4. This CDR3 contains 15 residues. The CDR3: CATSDSWGQQETQYF. In DNA, the CDR3 is TGTGCCACCAGTGATTCTTGGGGACAGCAAGAGACCCAGTACTTC.

This clonotype was detected a few times. This chain links TRBV9 with TRBJ2-5; 7 bases are shared with TRBD1. The better agreement between TRBJ2-7 and the DNA end casts doubt on the J call. The CDR3 has 14 residues. The germline CDR1 and CDR2 sequences are SGDLS and YYNGEE. The DNA for the CDR3 is TGTGCCAGCAGCGTAGCGACAGGGATTGGCGAGCAGTACTTC. Residues: CASSVATGIGEQYF.

This clonotype has more than one count but fewer than ten. The CDR3 region is CASSLASTGWTDTQYF. Written as DNA, the CDR3 is TGCGCCAGCAGCTTGGCGAGTACAGGGTGGACAGATACGCAGTATTTT. V usage is TRBV5-1 and J usage is TRBJ2-3; possible D gene TRBD1, 6 bases. Germline V lookup: CDR1 SGHRS, CDR2 YFSETQ. The CDR3 contains 16 residues. Trimming shortened V by 0 bases and J by 3 bases, and 14 bases separated the two germline ends.

This clonotype has only a few counts. The chain is built from TRBV5-1 and TRBJ2-7; 7 nucleotides line up with TRBD2. The CDR3 loop spans 15 amino acids. Germline assignment: CDR1 SGHRS and CDR2 YFSETQ. The ends lost 0 bases at V and 2 bases at J; junction bases unmatched: 5. The CDR3 is CASSLDGGSAYEQYF. As DNA, the CDR3 is TGCGCCAGCAGCTTGGACGGGGGGTCAGCCTACGAGCAGTACTTC.

V gene TRBV3-1 combines with J gene TRBJ2-1; 7 bases line up with TRBD2. CDR3 length: 14 residues. Per germline, CDR1 LGHDT and CDR2 YNNKEL (reference sequence). Germline trimming cut 4 bases from V and 5 bases from J; bases unmatched to any gene: 5. DNA for the CDR3: TGTGCCAGCAGCCCCCCGGGAGGACACAATGAGCAGTTCTTC. This sequence encodes CASSPPGGHNEQFF.

The J gene is TRBJ2-3, the V gene TRBV20-1, with TRBD2 identical over 7 bases. The CDR3 spans 15 residues. Losses at the gene ends were 6 bases for V and 4 bases for J; bases not matched to a gene: 13. The germline V gene has CDR1 DFQATT and CDR2 SNEGSKA (reference sequence). CDR3 sequence: CSAPGGGSHPDTQYF. In nucleotides, the CDR3 is TGCAGTGCCCCGGGAGGAGGGAGTCACCCAGATACGCAGTATTTT.

The chain links TRBV20-1 to TRBJ2-1; 13 nucleotides match TRBD2. This CDR3 is 17 amino acids long. Germline trimming cut 4 bases from V and 9 bases from J; bases unmatched to any gene: 15. Per the germline V gene, CDR1 is DFQATT and CDR2 is SNEGSKA (reference sequence). CDR3 protein: CSATGSALLAGGREQFF. The CDR3 DNA sequence: TGCAGTGCTACCGGATCCGCCCTACTAGCGGGAGGGCGTGAGCAGTTCTTC.

V is TRBV12-3 or TRBV12-4 and J is TRBJ2-1; the D gene could be TRBD1 or TRBD2 (5 bases each). This CDR3 comprises 17 residues. V lost 5 bases, J lost 2 bases, and 19 bases lay in between. The CDR3 sequence: CASSGGGGRRTYNEQFF. In nucleotides, the CDR3 is TGTGCCAGCAGTGGCGGTGGGGGTAGGAGGACCTACAATGAGCAGTTCTTC.

The chain recombines TRBV20-1 with TRBJ2-7, with D possibly TRBD2 on 5 matching bases. The closer fit of TRBJ2-5 to the DNA end suggests the J call may be wrong. Germline loops: CDR1 DFQATT, CDR2 SNEGSKA (reference sequence). The CDR3 is 12 residues long. The CDR3 region has the DNA TGCAGTGCCCCTAGGGCGGGTGAGACCCAGTACTTC. This codes for CSAPRAGETQYF.

This sequence joins TRBV27 and TRBJ2-6; no firm D call. This CDR3 has 15 amino acids. V was shortened by 4 bases and J by 0 bases, with 7 bases between the two germline ends. Germline V lookup: CDR1 MNHEY, CDR2 SMNVEV (reference sequence). CDR3 residues: CASSYSPSGANVLTF. The CDR3 DNA sequence: TGTGCCAGCAGTTATTCCCCCTCTGGGGCCAACGTCCTGACTTTC. Looking up the rest from reference TRBV27 and TRBJ2-6 gives the full variable domain: EAQVTQNPRYLITVTGKKLTVTCSQNMNHEYMSWYRQDPGLGLRQIYYSMNVEVTDKGDVPEGYKVSRKEKRNFPLILESPSPNQTSLYFCASSYSPSGANVLTFGAGSRLTVL.

J is TRBJ1-1 and V is TRBV27; TRBD1 might be the D (6 bases). The CDR3 spans 15 residues. The V and J ends lost 9 bases and 1 base respectively, with 18 bases between them. Germline V gene data show CDR1 as MNHEY and CDR2 as SMNVEV (reference sequence). In DNA form, the CDR3 reads TGTGCCAGTCGTCCCCCGGGACACAGGAACACTGAAGCTTTCTTT. Residues: CASRPPGHRNTEAFF.

The table lists this clonotype with a few counts. The chain links TRBV27 to TRBJ2-7; 9 bases agree with TRBD2. Trimming removed 7 bases from V and 3 bases from J; junction bases left unmatched: 10. The germline V gene encodes CDR1 MNHEY and CDR2 SMNVEV (reference sequence). The CDR3 loop spans 15 amino acids. The CDR3 spells CASKGLAGGYYEQYF. In DNA form, the CDR3 reads TGTGCCAGCAAGGGTTTGGCGGGAGGGTACTACGAGCAGTACTTC.